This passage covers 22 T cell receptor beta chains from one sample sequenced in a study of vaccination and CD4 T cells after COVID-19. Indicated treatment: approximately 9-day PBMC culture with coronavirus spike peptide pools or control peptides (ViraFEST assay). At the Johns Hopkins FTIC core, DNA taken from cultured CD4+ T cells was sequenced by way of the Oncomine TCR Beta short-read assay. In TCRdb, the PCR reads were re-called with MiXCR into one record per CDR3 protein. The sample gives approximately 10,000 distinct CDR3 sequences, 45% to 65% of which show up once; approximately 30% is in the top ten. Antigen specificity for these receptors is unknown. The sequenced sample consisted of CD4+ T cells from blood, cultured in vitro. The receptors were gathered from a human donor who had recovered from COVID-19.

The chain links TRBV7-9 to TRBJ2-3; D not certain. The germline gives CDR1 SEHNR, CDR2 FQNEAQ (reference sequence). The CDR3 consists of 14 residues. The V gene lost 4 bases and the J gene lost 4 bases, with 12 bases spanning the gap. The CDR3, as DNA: TGTGCCAGCAGCTCTCTCCACTGGGCAGATACGCAGTATTTT. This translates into CASSSLHWADTQYF.

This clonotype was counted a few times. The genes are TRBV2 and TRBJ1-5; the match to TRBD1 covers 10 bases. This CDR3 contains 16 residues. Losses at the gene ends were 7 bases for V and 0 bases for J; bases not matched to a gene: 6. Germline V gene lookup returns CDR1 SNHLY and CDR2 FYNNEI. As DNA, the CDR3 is TGTGCCAGCATCCGGGACAGGGGTTTTAGCAATCAGCCCCAGCATTTT. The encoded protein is CASIRDRGFSNQPQHF.

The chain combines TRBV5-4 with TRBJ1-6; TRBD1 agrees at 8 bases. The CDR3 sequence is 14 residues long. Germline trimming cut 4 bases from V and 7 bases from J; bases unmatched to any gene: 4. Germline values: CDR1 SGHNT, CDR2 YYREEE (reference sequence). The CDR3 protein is CASSATGENSPLHF. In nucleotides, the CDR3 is TGTGCCAGCAGCGCGACAGGGGAGAATTCACCCCTCCACTTT.

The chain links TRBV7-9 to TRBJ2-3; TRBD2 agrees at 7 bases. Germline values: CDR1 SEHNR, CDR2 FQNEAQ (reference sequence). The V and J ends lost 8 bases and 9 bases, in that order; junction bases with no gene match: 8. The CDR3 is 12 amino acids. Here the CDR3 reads CASAGRLVTQYF. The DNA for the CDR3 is TGTGCCAGCGCCGGGAGGCTAGTCACGCAGTATTTT.

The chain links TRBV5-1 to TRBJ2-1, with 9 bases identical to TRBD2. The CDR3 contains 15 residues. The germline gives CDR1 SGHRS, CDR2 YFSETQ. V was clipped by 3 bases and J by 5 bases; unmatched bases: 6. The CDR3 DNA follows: TGCGCCAGCAGCTCGCAAGCGGGGGGCAACAATGAGCAGTTCTTC. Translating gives CASSSQAGGNNEQFF.

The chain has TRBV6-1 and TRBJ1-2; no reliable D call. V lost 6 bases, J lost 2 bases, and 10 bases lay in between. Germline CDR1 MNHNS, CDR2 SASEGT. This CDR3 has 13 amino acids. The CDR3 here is CASSEDGNYGYTF. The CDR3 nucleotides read TGTGCCAGCAGCGAGGACGGGAACTATGGCTACACCTTC.

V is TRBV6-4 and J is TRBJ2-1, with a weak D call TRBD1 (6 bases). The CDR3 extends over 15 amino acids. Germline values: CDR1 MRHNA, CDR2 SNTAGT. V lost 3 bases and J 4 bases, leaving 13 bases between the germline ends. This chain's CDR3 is CASSESGQVYNEQFF. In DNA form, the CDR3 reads TGTGCCAGCAGTGAATCGGGACAAGTATACAATGAGCAGTTCTTC.

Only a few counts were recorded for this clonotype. CDR3 bases: TGTGCCAGCAGTCTCCCTTTGGATACGCAGTATTTT. Protein: CASSLPLDTQYF. V is TRBV6-1 and J is TRBJ2-3; D is undetermined. V lost 5 bases, J lost 6 bases, and 9 bases lay in between. The CDR3 has 12 amino acids. Germline loops: CDR1 MNHNS, CDR2 SASEGT.

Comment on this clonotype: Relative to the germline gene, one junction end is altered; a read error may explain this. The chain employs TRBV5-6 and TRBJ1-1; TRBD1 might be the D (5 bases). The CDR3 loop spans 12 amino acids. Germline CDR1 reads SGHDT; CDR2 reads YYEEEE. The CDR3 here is CASSFSGTFYLF. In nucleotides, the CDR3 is TGTGCCAGCAGCTTTTCAGGGACCTTCTACCTTTTT.

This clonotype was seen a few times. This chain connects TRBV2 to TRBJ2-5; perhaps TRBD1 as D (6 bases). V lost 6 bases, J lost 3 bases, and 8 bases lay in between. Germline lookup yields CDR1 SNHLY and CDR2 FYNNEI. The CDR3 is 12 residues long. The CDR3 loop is CASSRTEETQYF. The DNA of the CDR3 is TGTGCCAGCAGCCGGACAGAAGAGACCCAGTACTTC.

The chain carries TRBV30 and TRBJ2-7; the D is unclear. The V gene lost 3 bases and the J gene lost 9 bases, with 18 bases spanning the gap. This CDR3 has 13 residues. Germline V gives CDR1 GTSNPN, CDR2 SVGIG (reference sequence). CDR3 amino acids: CAWRAGRSTGQYF. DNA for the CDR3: TGTGCCTGGAGGGCCGGACGCTCCACCGGGCAGTACTTC.

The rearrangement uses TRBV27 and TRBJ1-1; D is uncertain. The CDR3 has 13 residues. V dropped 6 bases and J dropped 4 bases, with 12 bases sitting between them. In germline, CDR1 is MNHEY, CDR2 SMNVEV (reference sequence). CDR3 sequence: CASSYLPSTEAFF. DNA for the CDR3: TGTGCCAGCAGCTACCTCCCGAGCACTGAAGCTTTCTTT.

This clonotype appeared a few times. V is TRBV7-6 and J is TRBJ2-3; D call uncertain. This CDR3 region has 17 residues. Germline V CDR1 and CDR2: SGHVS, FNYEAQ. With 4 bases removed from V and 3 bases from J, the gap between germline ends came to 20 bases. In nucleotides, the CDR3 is TGTGCCAGCAGCTCCGGACGACAAATAGCTACTACAGATACGCAGTATTTT. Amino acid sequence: CASSSGRQIATTDTQYF.

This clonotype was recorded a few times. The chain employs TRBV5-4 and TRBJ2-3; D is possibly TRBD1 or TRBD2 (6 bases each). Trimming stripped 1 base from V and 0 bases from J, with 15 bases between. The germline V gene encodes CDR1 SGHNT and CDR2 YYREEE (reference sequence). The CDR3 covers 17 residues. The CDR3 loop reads CASSLRLGGPSTDTQYF. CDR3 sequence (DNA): TGTGCCAGCAGCTTGCGATTGGGGGGCCCCAGCACAGATACGCAGTATTTT.

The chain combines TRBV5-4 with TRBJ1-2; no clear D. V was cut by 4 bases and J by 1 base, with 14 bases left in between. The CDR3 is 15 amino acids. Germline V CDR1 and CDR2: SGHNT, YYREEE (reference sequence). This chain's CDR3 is CASSLVGGSNYGYTF. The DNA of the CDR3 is TGTGCCAGCAGCCTGGTAGGTGGGAGTAACTATGGCTACACCTTC.

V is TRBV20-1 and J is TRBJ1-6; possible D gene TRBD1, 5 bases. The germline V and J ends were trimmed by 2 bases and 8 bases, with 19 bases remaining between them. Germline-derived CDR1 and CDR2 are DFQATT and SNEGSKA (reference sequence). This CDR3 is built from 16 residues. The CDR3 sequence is CSARRSGPIMDSPLHF. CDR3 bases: TGCAGTGCTAGACGGTCAGGGCCTATAATGGATTCACCCCTCCACTTT.

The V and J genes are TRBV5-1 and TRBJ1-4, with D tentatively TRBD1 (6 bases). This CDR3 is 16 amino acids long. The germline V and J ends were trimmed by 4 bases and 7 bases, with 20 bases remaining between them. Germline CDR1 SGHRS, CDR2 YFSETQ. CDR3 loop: CASSPESPGVGEKLFF. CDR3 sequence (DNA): TGCGCCAGCAGCCCGGAGTCCCCAGGGGTTGGTGAAAAACTGTTTTTT.

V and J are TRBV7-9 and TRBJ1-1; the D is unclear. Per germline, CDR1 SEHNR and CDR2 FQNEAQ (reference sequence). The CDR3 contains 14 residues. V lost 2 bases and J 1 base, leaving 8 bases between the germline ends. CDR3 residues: CASSLSGKNTEAFF. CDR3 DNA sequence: TGTGCCAGCAGCTTAAGTGGGAAGAACACTGAAGCTTTCTTT.

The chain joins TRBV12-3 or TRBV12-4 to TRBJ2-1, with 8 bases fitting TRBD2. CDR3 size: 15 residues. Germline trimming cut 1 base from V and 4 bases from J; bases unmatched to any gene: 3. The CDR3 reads CASSLELADYNEQFF. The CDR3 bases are TGTGCCAGCAGTTTAGAACTAGCGGATTACAATGAGCAGTTCTTC.

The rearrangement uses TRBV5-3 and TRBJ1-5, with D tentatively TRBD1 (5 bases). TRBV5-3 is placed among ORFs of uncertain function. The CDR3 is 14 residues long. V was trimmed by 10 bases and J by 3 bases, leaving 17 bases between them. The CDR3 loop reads CAPRAQSDNQPQHF. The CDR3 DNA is TGTGCCCCCAGGGCCCAGAGTGACAATCAGCCCCAGCATTTT.

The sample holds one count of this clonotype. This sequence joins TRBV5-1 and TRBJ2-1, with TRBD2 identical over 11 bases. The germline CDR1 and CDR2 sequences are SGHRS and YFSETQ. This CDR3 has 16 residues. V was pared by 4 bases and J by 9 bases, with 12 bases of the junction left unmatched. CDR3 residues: CASSPTYSGGAGEQFF. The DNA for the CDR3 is TGCGCCAGCAGCCCCACTTATAGCGGGGGGGCAGGTGAGCAGTTCTTC.

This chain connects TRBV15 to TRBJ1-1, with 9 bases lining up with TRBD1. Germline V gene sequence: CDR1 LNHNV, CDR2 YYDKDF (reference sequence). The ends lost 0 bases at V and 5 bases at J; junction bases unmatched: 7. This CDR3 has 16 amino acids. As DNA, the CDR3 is TGTGCCACCAGCAGAGATGGGACAGGGTCCTGGACTGAAGCTTTCTTT. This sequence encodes CATSRDGTGSWTEAFF.